The 27 T cell receptor beta chains presented below share a single source sample, sequenced in a study of brain T cells in children with intractable seizures. Using immunoSEQ multiplex PCR, the repertoire was profiled, and TCRdb retains in-frame clones only, with some absent. The table shows approximately 60,000 clones, with roughly 95% occurring only once. Material: peripheral blood, obtained at surgery. The receptors originated from a boy under two years old with focal cortical dysplasia and intractable seizures.

The chain recombines TRBV27 with TRBJ2-1, with D perhaps being TRBD1 or TRBD2 (6 bases each). The CDR3 has 14 residues. The V gene's germline CDR1 is MNHEY and CDR2 SMNVEV (reference sequence). Between the trimmed V and J ends, which lost 5 bases and 6 bases, there was a span of 14 bases. CDR3 in amino acids: CASSPSRGVNEQFF. The CDR3 DNA follows: TGTGCCAGCAGTCCTTCTAGGGGGGTCAATGAGCAGTTCTTC.

The chain joins TRBV3-1 (or the pseudogene TRBV3-2) to TRBJ1-5, with 7 nucleotides matching TRBD1. This CDR3 spans 14 amino acids. Trimming removed 1 base from V and 4 bases from J; junction bases left unmatched: 1. CDR1 and CDR2 (germline): LGHDT, YNNKEL (reference sequence). The CDR3 loop reads CASSQGTGNQPQHF. CDR3 nucleotide sequence: TGTGCCAGCAGCCAAGGGACAGGTAATCAGCCCCAGCATTTT.

The chain links TRBV7-2 to TRBJ2-5; D unresolved. Germline CDR1 and CDR2: SGHTA and FQGNSA. V lost 1 base and J lost 5, with 17 bases in between. The CDR3 covers 16 residues. CDR3 loop: CASSLGGRPSVETQYF. The CDR3 bases are TGTGCCAGCAGCTTAGGTGGTCGCCCCTCTGTGGAGACCCAGTACTTC.

CDR3 sequence (DNA): TGTGCCAGCACCATGCGGGGAACCGGGGAGCTGTTTTTT. Its protein product is CASTMRGTGELFF. The chain couples TRBV9 to TRBJ2-2; D is perhaps TRBD2 (6 bases). CDR1 is SGDLS and CDR2 is YYNGEE in the germline V gene. There are 13 residues in the CDR3. The ends were cut back, 6 bases at V and 5 bases at J, with 11 bases in the middle.

The genes are TRBV5-6 and TRBJ1-4; D perhaps matches TRBD1 (5 bases). V lost 7 bases and J lost 7, with 17 bases in between. CDR3 length: 14 amino acids. Germline CDR1 and CDR2: SGHDT and YYEEEE. CDR3 amino acids: CASRRQGGSEKLFF. DNA for the CDR3: TGTGCCAGCCGTCGGCAGGGTGGTAGTGAAAAACTGTTTTTT.

The rearrangement links TRBV14 to TRBJ1-3; TRBD1 might be the D (6 bases). This CDR3 comprises 15 residues. V was pared by 4 bases and J by 4 bases, with 14 bases between. Germline V gene data show CDR1 as SGHDN and CDR2 as FVKESK. CDR3 DNA sequence: TGTGCCAGCAGCCTGGGGGGGCCCGCCGGAAACACCATATATTTT. This gives the protein CASSLGGPAGNTIYF.

This rearrangement joins TRBV5-4 to TRBJ2-7, with 7 bases aligning to TRBD2. CDR3 length equals 14 residues. Losses at the gene ends were 1 base for V and 3 bases for J; bases not matched to a gene: 4. Germline lookup yields CDR1 SGHNT and CDR2 YYREEE (reference sequence). Written as DNA, the CDR3 is TGTGCCAGCAGCTTGCAGGGCGGGGGCTACGAGCAGTACTTC. This translates into CASSLQGGGYEQYF.

This chain uses TRBV5-4 with TRBJ2-1, with 12 bases fitting TRBD2. Trimming at V came to 0 bases and at J to 9 bases, leaving 1 base not matched to a gene. The germline V gene has CDR1 SGHNT and CDR2 YYREEE (reference sequence). The CDR3 loop spans 14 amino acids. The DNA of the CDR3 is TGTGCCAGCAGCTTGGGACTAGCGGGAGTTGAGCAGTTCTTC. Residues: CASSLGLAGVEQFF.

The rearrangement links TRBV5-1 to TRBJ2-2; D unresolved. Germline V gene data show CDR1 as SGHRS and CDR2 as YFSETQ. CDR3 length: 15 residues. Between the trimmed V and J ends, which lost 1 base and 3 bases, there was a span of 10 bases. CDR3 sequence: CASSLPDRDTGELFF. For the CDR3, the DNA is TGCGCCAGCAGCTTGCCGGACCGGGACACCGGGGAGCTGTTTTTT.

This chain links TRBV4-3 with TRBJ2-1; 9 positions agree with TRBD2. Trimming removed 2 bases from V and 6 bases from J; junction bases left unmatched: 8. The CDR3 sequence is 16 residues long. Germline loops: CDR1 LGHNA, CDR2 YSLEER. In DNA, the CDR3 is TGCGCCAGCAGCCAACCTCTTCTAGCGGGGATCAATGAGCAGTTCTTC. It encodes CASSQPLLAGINEQFF.

The chain employs TRBV7-2 and TRBJ2-5, with D possibly TRBD1 on 6 matching bases. Germline V gene sequence: CDR1 SGHTA, CDR2 FQGNSA. The CDR3 spans 15 residues. Trimming removed 5 bases at V and 1 base at J, with 14 bases between. The CDR3: CASSLHRVPQETQYF. The CDR3 DNA reads TGTGCCAGCAGCCTCCACAGGGTCCCCCAAGAGACCCAGTACTTC.

The chain uses TRBV10-3 and TRBJ2-1; 7 bases fit TRBD1. The CDR3 is 17 residues long. Germline CDR1 and CDR2: ENHRY and SYGVKD. V gave up 0 bases and J gave up 5 bases; unmatched junction bases: 10. The DNA for the CDR3 is TGTGCCATCAGTGAGTCGAAAACAGGGGTGATCGACAATGAGCAGTTCTTC. Encoded protein: CAISESKTGVIDNEQFF.

The chain uses TRBV6-5 and TRBJ2-1, with D possibly being TRBD2 (6 bases). CDR3 size: 14 residues. V lost 6 bases, J lost 3 bases, and 12 bases lay in between. CDR1 is MNHEY, CDR2 SVGAGI, per germline. CDR3: CASRVERVYNEQFF. CDR3 bases: TGTGCCAGCAGGGTTGAGCGGGTCTACAATGAGCAGTTCTTC.

J is TRBJ2-1 and V is TRBV19, with D unresolved. Trimming left V 7 bases short and J 8 bases short, with 12 bases between. Germline V CDR1 and CDR2: LNHDA, SQIVND (reference sequence). CDR3 length: 12 amino acids. CDR3 region: CASKNLWDEQFF. CDR3 nucleotide sequence: TGTGCCAGTAAGAATCTTTGGGATGAGCAGTTCTTC.

This clone was seen once. The chain couples TRBV7-9 to TRBJ1-1; D possibly corresponds to TRBD1 (6 bases). Germline CDR1 reads SEHNR; CDR2 reads FQNEAQ (reference sequence). Trimming stripped 5 bases from V and 0 bases from J, with 13 bases between. CDR3 size: 15 residues. CDR3 residues: CASSPRGTLNTEAFF. The DNA for the CDR3 is TGTGCCAGCAGCCCCCGGGGGACACTGAACACTGAAGCTTTCTTT.

The V and J genes are TRBV13 and TRBJ2-1; D ambiguous. Looked up from germline, CDR1 is PRHDT and CDR2 is FYEKMQ (reference sequence). Trimming removed 5 bases at V and 9 bases at J, with 20 bases between. The CDR3 runs 15 residues. In DNA form, the CDR3 reads TGTGCCAGCAGCCCACCGAAACCCTACTTCAGTGAGCAGTTCTTC. It translates to CASSPPKPYFSEQFF.

This chain uses TRBV7-9 with TRBJ1-1; D gene uncertain. The CDR3 consists of 12 residues. V dropped 3 bases and J dropped 1 base, with 3 bases sitting between them. In germline, CDR1 is SEHNR, CDR2 FQNEAQ (reference sequence). CDR3 coding DNA: TGTGCCAGCAGCTTCGAGAACACTGAAGCTTTCTTT. Residues: CASSFENTEAFF. The full variable domain, in which reference TRBV7-9 and TRBJ1-1 provide the parts outside the CDR3, is DTGVSQNPRHKITKRGQNVTFRCDPISEHNRLYWYRQTLGQGPEFLTYFQNEAQLEKSRLLSDRFSAERPKGSFSTLEIQRTEQGDSAMYLCASSFENTEAFFGQGTRLTVV.

CDR3 sequence (DNA): TGTGCCAGCAGTTACCTAGAGGGGAATGAGCAGTTCTTC. Translated, it gives CASSYLEGNEQFF. The chain carries TRBV6-2 or TRBV6-3 and TRBJ2-1, with D possibly called TRBD1 or TRBD2 (5 bases each). The germline V and J ends were trimmed by 2 bases and 7 bases, with 9 bases remaining between them. The germline gives CDR1 MNHEY, CDR2 SVGEGT. The CDR3 has 13 amino acids.

The rearrangement links TRBV24-1 to TRBJ2-2; D tentatively fits TRBD1 or TRBD2 (5 bases each). Germline-derived CDR1 and CDR2 are KGHDR and SFDVKD. The CDR3 spans 15 residues. Trimming stripped 0 bases from V and 3 bases from J, with 7 bases between. CDR3 in amino acids: CATSDLRGHTGELFF. For the CDR3, the DNA is TGTGCCACCAGTGATTTGCGGGGCCACACCGGGGAGCTGTTTTTT.

This clone was seen only a few times. This sequence joins TRBV6-5 and TRBJ2-2; TRBD1 agrees at 9 bases. CDR3 length equals 15 residues. CDR1 is MNHEY and CDR2 is SVGAGI in the germline V gene. J was trimmed by 1 base and V by 6 bases; bases with no gene match: 3. This CDR3 is CASSQDRGNTGELFF. CDR3 bases: TGTGCCAGCAGCCAGGACAGGGGGAACACCGGGGAGCTGTTTTTT.

The V call is TRBV25-1, the J call TRBJ1-6; tentative D call: TRBD1 (5 bases). In germline, CDR1 is MGHDK, CDR2 SYGVNS. The CDR3 has 14 amino acids. Trimming left V 8 bases short and J 10 bases short, with 18 bases between. The CDR3 coding sequence is TGTGCCAGCGGGCCGGGACCTGAAGGGTCACCCCTCCACTTT. The encoded protein is CASGPGPEGSPLHF.

This clone is a singleton in its sample. The chain carries TRBV27 and TRBJ1-2; TRBD1 agrees at 10 bases. The germline CDR1 and CDR2 sequences are MNHEY and SMNVEV (reference sequence). The CDR3 loop spans 15 amino acids. V was clipped by 8 bases and J by 4 bases; unmatched bases: 10. The CDR3, as DNA: TGTGCCAGCTCCAGGACAGGGGGATATCCCTATGGCTACACCTTC. This gives the protein CASSRTGGYPYGYTF.

V usage is TRBV10-2 and J usage is TRBJ2-1; D is ambiguous. Trimming shortened V by 2 bases and J by 2 bases, and 4 bases separated the two germline ends. The CDR3 totals 13 residues. The germline CDR1 and CDR2 sequences are WSHSY and SAAADI. As DNA, the CDR3 is TGCGCCAGCAGTGAGCCGACCTACAATGAGCAGTTCTTC. Translating gives CASSEPTYNEQFF.

The chain employs TRBV7-9 and TRBJ2-5; tentative D call: TRBD2 (7 bases). The CDR3 runs 16 residues. V dropped 0 bases and J dropped 5 bases, with 16 bases sitting between them. Germline CDR1 is SEHNR and CDR2 is FQNEAQ (reference sequence). CDR3 bases: TGTGCCAGCAGCTTAGCGCGGTGGGGGGGCGAGGAGACCCAGTACTTC. Its protein product is CASSLARWGGEETQYF.

A single count supports this clone. The chain carries TRBV4-1 and TRBJ1-1; 7 bases fit TRBD1. CDR3 length: 15 amino acids. Trimming at V came to 3 bases and at J to 6 bases, leaving 10 bases not matched to a gene. Germline V gene lookup returns CDR1 MGHRA and CDR2 YSYEKL. DNA of the CDR3: TGCGCCAGCAGCCACACACAGGGGAAGAGGGCTGAAGCTTTCTTT. Encoded protein: CASSHTQGKRAEAFF.

The chain uses TRBV7-2 and TRBJ2-4; 12 bases align to TRBD2. The V and J ends lost 5 bases and 5 bases, in that order; junction bases with no gene match: 4. CDR3 length: 15 amino acids. Germline V gene data show CDR1 as SGHTA and CDR2 as FQGNSA. CDR3 loop: CASSPRTSGENIQYF. The CDR3 nucleotides read TGTGCCAGCAGCCCTCGGACTAGCGGGGAAAACATTCAGTACTTC.

The chain carries TRBV11-2 and TRBJ1-2; the D gene is possibly TRBD1 (5 bases). The CDR3 spans 11 residues. CDR1 SGHAT and CDR2 FQNNGV come from the germline V gene. Trimming removed 10 bases from V and 7 bases from J, with 13 bases in between. CDR3 amino acids: CATPGGFGYTF. The CDR3 DNA reads TGTGCCACCCCCGGGGGATTTGGCTACACCTTC.